This is a list of T cell receptor beta chains from one sample in a study of Ad26.COV2.S vaccination and SARS-CoV-2 variants. Method: immunoSEQ multiplex PCR; TCRdb's copy keeps in-frame clones and lacks some. The sample has under 300,000 clones, approximately 88% seen once. The material was peripheral blood, obtained in a trial of Ad26.COV2.S vaccine versus placebo. The receptor source for this set is a person aged 18-60 years who received the Ad26.COV2.S COVID-19 vaccine or a placebo. Each CDR3 is given with its conserved first and last residue. The D gene is left open where the match is weak. A clone size is listed for some rows: how often the clone was seen (once, few, many), or a class if it is expanded.

CDR3 protein,CDR3 DNA,V gene,J gene,clone size,D gene
CASTGSDYGYTF,TGTGCCAGTACAGGGAGTGACTATGGCTACACCTTC,TRBV3-1/TRBV3-2,TRBJ1-2,-,-
CASTTDVNQPQHF,TGTGCCAGCACTACTGACGTGAATCAGCCCCAGCATTTT,TRBV2,TRBJ1-5,-,-
CASRLRGDTGELFF,TGTGCCAGCAGACTCAGGGGGGACACCGGGGAGCTGTTTTTT,TRBV6-5,TRBJ2-2,-,-
CASRVGPISGNTIYF,TGTGCCAGCAGAGTCGGACCGATATCTGGAAACACCATATATTTT,TRBV2,TRBJ1-3,-,-
CASSGRATGEYGYTF,TGTGCCAGTAGCGGCCGGGCGACAGGGGAGTATGGCTACACCTTC,TRBV19,TRBJ1-2,-,TRBD1
CASNTGAGEQYF,TGTGCCAGCAACACAGGGGCGGGAGAGCAGTACTTC,TRBV6-5,TRBJ2-7,-,-
CASSKQGRGNTEAFF,TGTGCCAGCAGCAAACAGGGGCGGGGGAACACTGAAGCTTTCTTT,TRBV7-9,TRBJ1-1,-,TRBD1
CASSGRLAGGAFF,TGTGCCAGCAGTGGTCGACTCGCTGGAGGAGCTTTCTTT,TRBV11-2,TRBJ1-1,once,-
CASSLGGFPTGELFF,TGTGCCAGCAGCTTAGGCGGATTTCCTACCGGGGAGCTGTTTTTT,TRBV7-8,TRBJ2-2,once,-
CATSQGGNQPQHF,TGTGCCACTTCACAGGGGGGCAATCAGCCCCAGCATTTT,TRBV24-1,TRBJ1-5,once,TRBD1
CASSQSGLPYNEQFF,TGTGCCAGCAGCCAATCAGGGTTGCCCTACAATGAGCAGTTCTTC,TRBV16,TRBJ2-1,-,-
CASSWGDLAGGTTDTQYF,TGCGCCAGCAGCTGGGGTGACCTAGCGGGGGGAACCACAGATACGCAGTATTTT,TRBV5-1,TRBJ2-3,-,TRBD2
CASSYTETGAETQYF,TGTGCCAGCAGTTACACCGAGACAGGGGCCGAGACCCAGTACTTC,TRBV6-5,TRBJ2-5,-,TRBD1
CASSYEEVRAYEQYF,TGTGCCAGCAGTTACGAGGAAGTTAGGGCCTACGAGCAGTACTTC,TRBV6-6,TRBJ2-7,many,-
CAISKNTGGQETQYF,TGTGCCATCAGCAAGAATACAGGGGGTCAAGAGACCCAGTACTTC,TRBV10-3,TRBJ2-5,-,TRBD1
CASSYAGTLGAQYF,TGTGCCAGCAGCTATGCCGGGACACTCGGGGCCCAGTACTTC,TRBV7-6,TRBJ2-5,-,-
CASSQTLRGLNTEAFF,TGCGCCAGCAGCCAAACCCTCAGGGGACTTAACACTGAAGCTTTCTTT,TRBV4-3,TRBJ1-1,few,-
CASRLGDREGYTF,TGTGCCAGCAGGCTTGGGGACAGGGAAGGCTACACCTTC,TRBV2,TRBJ1-2,-,TRBD1
CASSVGPGEEVSGANVLTF,TGTGCCAGCAGCGTAGGGCCGGGGGAAGAAGTCTCTGGGGCCAACGTCCTGACTTTC,TRBV9,TRBJ2-6,-,-
CASSIDQTSVSEQFF,TGTGCCAGTAGTATAGATCAAACTAGCGTAAGTGAGCAGTTCTTC,TRBV19,TRBJ2-1,once,TRBD2
CASSQDYGGREQFF,TGCGCCAGCAGCCAAGATTACGGGGGCCGTGAGCAGTTCTTC,TRBV4-3,TRBJ2-1,-,-
CASSVAAYTDTQYF,TGTGCCAGCAGCGTAGCGGCCTACACAGATACGCAGTATTTT,TRBV9,TRBJ2-3,-,-